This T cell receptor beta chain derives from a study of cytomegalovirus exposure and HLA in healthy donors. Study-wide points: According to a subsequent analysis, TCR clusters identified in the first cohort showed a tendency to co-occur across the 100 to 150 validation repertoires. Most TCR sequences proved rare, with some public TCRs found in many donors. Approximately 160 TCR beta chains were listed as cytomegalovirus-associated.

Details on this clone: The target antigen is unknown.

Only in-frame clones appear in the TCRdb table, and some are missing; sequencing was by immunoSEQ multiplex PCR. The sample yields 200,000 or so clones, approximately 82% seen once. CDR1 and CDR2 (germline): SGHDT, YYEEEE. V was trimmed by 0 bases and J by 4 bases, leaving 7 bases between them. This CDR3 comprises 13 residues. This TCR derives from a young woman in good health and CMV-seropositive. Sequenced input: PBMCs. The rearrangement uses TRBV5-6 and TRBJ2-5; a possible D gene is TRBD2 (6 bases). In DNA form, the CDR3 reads TGTGCCAGCAGCTTGGCAGCGGGAGAGACCCAGTACTTC. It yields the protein CASSLAAGETQYF.